This T cell receptor beta chain was found in a study of blood T cell repertoires in COVID-19. The assay was immunoSEQ multiplex PCR, and TCRdb's table has in-frame clones only and misses some. The sample has about 180,000 clones; about 80% are singletons. Only a few counts were recorded for this clone. Sequencing was performed on peripheral blood. The TCR sequence derives from a human donor in a cohort sampled during active COVID-19.

In DNA form, the CDR3 reads TGTGCCAGCAGCACCCGACCCGACAGGGTCAACGGCTACACCTTC. This gives the protein CASSTRPDRVNGYTF. The chain recombines TRBV7-2 with TRBJ1-2; 7 bases align to TRBD1. Germline loops: CDR1 SGHTA, CDR2 FQGNSA. CDR3 length equals 15 residues. V gave up 5 bases and J gave up 8 bases; unmatched junction bases: 14.